Listed below are T cell receptor beta chains from one sample, sequenced in a study of T-cell memory formation after mild COVID-19. TCRdb passed the 5' RACE reads through MiXCR, listing each CDR3 protein once. The repertoire holds about 84,000 distinct CDR3 sequences, with approximately 14% as singletons. The sample consisted of PBMCs or a T cell subset sorted from them (not recorded which). The receptors derive from an adult woman who had mild COVID-19 (a few samples of this study predate the infection). Cell type and time point are not known. CDR3s include the opening cysteine and the closing phenylalanine or tryptophan. Fields, in order: D gene, J gene, clone size, V gene, CDR3 protein, CDR3 DNA. The D gene is left open where the match is weak. The listing skips clone size in some rows; elsewhere it reads once, few, many or a size class.

NA	TRBJ1-1	NA	TRBV12-3/TRBV12-4	CASLGGLGNTEAFF	TGTGCCAGCCTGGGGGGGTTAGGAAATACTGAAGCTTTCTTT
TRBD2	TRBJ2-5	NA	TRBV12-3/TRBV12-4	CASSLELAGRETQYF	TGTGCCAGCAGTTTAGAACTAGCGGGGAGAGAGACCCAGTACTTC
TRBD1	TRBJ1-2	NA	TRBV7-9	CATLEGAPVYGYTF	TGTGCCACCCTCGAGGGGGCTCCCGTCTATGGCTACACCTTC
NA	TRBJ2-7	NA	TRBV10-3	CAISPFKASSYEQYF	TGTGCCATCAGTCCCTTTAAGGCCTCTTCCTACGAGCAGTACTTC
NA	TRBJ2-1	NA	TRBV5-1	CASSFNYNEQFF	TGCGCCAGCAGCTTCAACTACAATGAGCAGTTCTTC
NA	TRBJ2-1	few	TRBV10-3	CAISETYNEQFF	TGTGCCATCAGTGAAACCTACAATGAGCAGTTCTTC
NA	TRBJ2-1	few	TRBV7-6	CASSLVGGGEQFF	TGTGCCAGCAGCTTAGTCGGTGGAGGTGAGCAGTTCTTC
NA	TRBJ1-3	few	TRBV12-3/TRBV12-4	CASRRDLPGDTIYF	TGTGCCAGCAGACGGGACTTGCCCGGGGACACCATATATTTT
NA	TRBJ1-2	NA	TRBV5-1	CASSFTQGVDGYTF	TGCGCCAGCAGCTTTACGCAGGGAGTGGATGGCTACACCTTC
NA	TRBJ1-1	NA	TRBV7-9	CASSPYGGGGRNTEAFF	TGTGCCAGCAGCCCCTATGGAGGGGGAGGTAGGAACACTGAAGCTTTCTTT
NA	TRBJ2-7	few	TRBV13	CASSQSVPPYEQYF	TGTGCCAGCAGCCAAAGCGTACCCCCCTACGAGCAGTACTTC
TRBD2	TRBJ2-3	NA	TRBV11-2	CASSLGRGGPDTQYF	TGTGCCAGCAGCTTGGGGCGGGGGGGCCCAGATACGCAGTATTTT
TRBD2	TRBJ2-1	few	TRBV24-1	CATSEGAGGLYNEQFF	TGTGCCACCAGTGAGGGAGCGGGAGGGCTCTACAATGAGCAGTTCTTC
TRBD2	TRBJ2-3	few	TRBV27	CASSLSWREGTDTQYF	TGTGCCAGCAGTTTATCGTGGCGGGAGGGCACAGATACGCAGTATTTT
NA	TRBJ2-5	NA	TRBV2	CASSAGSETQYF	TGTGCCAGCAGTGCGGGGTCGGAGACCCAGTACTTC
NA	TRBJ2-5	few	TRBV28	CASSPTHEGQETQYF	TGTGCCAGCAGTCCCACCCACGAGGGCCAAGAGACCCAGTACTTC
NA	TRBJ2-1	NA	TRBV9	CASSVTGSSYNEQFF	TGTGCCAGCAGCGTTACCGGGAGCTCCTACAATGAGCAGTTCTTC
TRBD1	TRBJ2-2	few	TRBV28	CASSPRLGQGGAGELFF	TGTGCCAGCAGCCCTAGGTTGGGACAGGGTGGAGCCGGGGAGCTGTTTTTT
NA	TRBJ1-1	NA	TRBV5-6	CASSLGWADTEAFF	TGTGCCAGCAGCTTGGGCTGGGCCGACACTGAAGCTTTCTTT
NA	TRBJ1-2	NA	TRBV7-9	CASSLMNPAPGPGGYGYTF	TGTGCCAGCAGCTTGATGAACCCAGCCCCAGGGCCCGGAGGGTATGGCTACACCTTC
NA	TRBJ1-1	NA	TRBV29-1	CSVGLEALNTEAFF	TGCAGCGTTGGATTAGAGGCCTTGAACACTGAAGCTTTCTTT
TRBD2	TRBJ2-7	NA	TRBV9	CASSVSSGRAEQYF	TGTGCCAGCAGCGTATCTAGCGGGAGGGCCGAGCAGTACTTC
NA	TRBJ2-3	NA	TRBV12-3/TRBV12-4	CASSLMGGSDTQYF	TGTGCCAGCAGTTTAATGGGGGGCTCAGATACGCAGTATTTT
NA	TRBJ2-2	few	TRBV27	CASSLSAGGPNTGELFF	TGTGCCAGCAGCTTGAGTGCTGGAGGGCCCAACACCGGGGAGCTGTTTTTT
NA	TRBJ2-3	NA	TRBV7-9	CASSWPRADTQYF	TGTGCCAGCAGCTGGCCCAGAGCAGATACGCAGTATTTT
TRBD1	TRBJ2-1	NA	TRBV29-1	CSVVRQGASYNEQFF	TGCAGCGTTGTGAGACAGGGCGCCTCCTACAATGAGCAGTTCTTC
NA	TRBJ2-2	NA	TRBV29-1	CSVDVAGELFF	TGCAGCGTTGACGTCGCCGGGGAGCTGTTTTTT
TRBD2	TRBJ2-3	few	TRBV7-8	CASGYSGGASDTQYF	TGTGCCAGCGGCTATAGCGGGGGGGCCTCAGATACGCAGTATTTT
TRBD1	TRBJ2-3	NA	TRBV3-1	CASSPTEGQGVTDTQYF	TGTGCCAGCAGCCCAACCGAAGGGCAGGGGGTCACAGATACGCAGTATTTT
TRBD1	TRBJ2-7	few	TRBV7-9	CASSRDRGRTYEQYF	TGTGCCAGCAGTCGGGACAGGGGGCGAACCTACGAGCAGTACTTC
TRBD1	TRBJ1-6	few	TRBV9	CASSGRDSPNSPLHF	TGTGCCAGCAGCGGCCGGGACAGTCCTAATTCACCCCTCCACTTT
NA	TRBJ2-1	NA	TRBV12-3/TRBV12-4	CASSPDYFYNEQFF	TGTGCCAGCAGCCCTGATTACTTCTACAATGAGCAGTTCTTC
NA	TRBJ2-7	few	TRBV13	CASSFPGDYEQYF	TGTGCCAGCAGCTTCCCAGGGGACTACGAGCAGTACTTC
TRBD2	TRBJ2-7	few	TRBV20-1	CSARDRLAANYEQYF	TGCAGTGCTAGAGATAGACTAGCGGCAAACTACGAGCAGTACTTC
NA	TRBJ2-1	NA	TRBV5-6	CASSRSGNEQFF	TGTGCCAGCAGCAGGAGTGGGAATGAGCAGTTCTTC
NA	TRBJ2-7	NA	TRBV29-1	CSVKGSYEQYF	TGCAGCGTAAAGGGTTCCTACGAGCAGTACTTC
TRBD1	TRBJ2-7	few	TRBV7-9	CASSPPDRGYEQYF	TGTGCCAGCAGTCCCCCGGACAGGGGCTACGAGCAGTACTTC
TRBD1	TRBJ1-1	few	TRBV6-5	CASRPTDRGFTEAFF	TGTGCCAGCAGACCAACCGACAGGGGGTTTACTGAAGCTTTCTTT
TRBD2	TRBJ2-7	NA	TRBV7-9	CASSKGLAKNSSSYEQYF	TGTGCCAGCAGCAAGGGACTAGCTAAAAACTCAAGCTCCTACGAGCAGTACTTC
NA	TRBJ1-1	few	TRBV4-1	CASSQGLAGTEAFF	TGCGCCAGCAGCCAAGGCCTGGCCGGCACTGAAGCTTTCTTT
NA	TRBJ1-3	once	TRBV12-3/TRBV12-4	CASSPDGSSGNTIYF	TGTGCCAGCAGTCCGGACGGTTCCTCTGGAAACACCATATATTTT
NA	TRBJ2-7	NA	TRBV4-1	CASSQESHEQYF	TGCGCCAGCAGCCAAGAGAGCCACGAGCAGTACTTC
NA	TRBJ2-1	NA	TRBV4-2	CASSQVNSNSYNEQFF	TGTGCCAGCAGCCAAGTGAACTCCAACTCCTACAATGAGCAGTTCTTC
NA	TRBJ1-4	NA	TRBV4-1	CASSREGTAYEKLFF	TGCGCCAGCAGCCGCGAAGGGACGGCCTATGAAAAACTGTTTTTT
TRBD1	TRBJ2-5	few	TRBV6-1	CASSAPGQKETQYF	TGTGCCAGCAGTGCCCCGGGACAGAAAGAGACCCAGTACTTC